These 14 T cell receptor beta chains share one sample of origin, sequenced in a study of blood T cell repertoires in COVID-19. This table comes from immunoSEQ multiplex PCR, and its TCRdb copy is limited to in-frame clones, with some not included. The sample records under 250,000 clones, 80% being singletons. Sequencing was done on a sample of peripheral blood. The receptors stem from a human donor in a cohort sampled during active COVID-19.

The rearrangement links TRBV7-2 to TRBJ1-1, with D possibly being TRBD1 (6 bases). The length of the CDR3 is 13 residues. The ends were cut back, 5 bases at V and 8 bases at J, with 15 bases in the middle. Germline V gene lookup returns CDR1 SGHTA and CDR2 FQGNSA. The CDR3: CASSPSGGKEAFF. In nucleotides, the CDR3 is TGTGCCAGCAGCCCGTCGGGGGGCAAGGAAGCTTTCTTT.

The chain employs TRBV4-2 and TRBJ2-7; TRBD2 matches 15 bases. V trimming: 0 bases; J trimming: 6 bases; junction bases outside the gene matches: 6. The CDR3 covers 17 residues. CDR1 and CDR2 from the germline V gene are LGHNA and YNFKEQ. CDR3 DNA: TGTGCCAGCAGCCAAGATGGACTAGCGGGAGGGCCTGGCGAGCAGTACTTC. Its translation is CASSQDGLAGGPGEQYF.

V is TRBV2 and J is TRBJ1-5; D is perhaps TRBD1 (6 bases). The CDR3 has 13 residues. Deletions cut 3 bases from V and 5 bases from J, with 8 bases between. CDR1 is SNHLY and CDR2 is FYNNEI in the germline V gene. CDR3 region: CASSDRGYQPQHF. The CDR3 DNA sequence: TGTGCCAGCAGTGACAGGGGTTATCAGCCCCAGCATTTT.

The DNA for the CDR3 is TGTGCCAGCAGCTGGAAGCGGGGGGTCCACAATGAGCAGTTCTTC. Translating it yields CASSWKRGVHNEQFF. The genes are TRBV11-1 and TRBJ2-1; 9 nucleotides line up with TRBD2. Per germline, CDR1 SGHAT and CDR2 FQDESV (reference sequence). J was trimmed by 5 bases and V by 4 bases; bases with no gene match: 6. CDR3 length: 15 residues.

The rearrangement uses TRBV7-2 and TRBJ2-1; 10 bases are shared with TRBD2. V dropped 5 bases and J dropped 7; count of bases not matched to a gene: 20. This CDR3 region has 19 residues. Looked up from germline, CDR1 is SGHTA and CDR2 is FQGNSA. The CDR3: CASSPRRRLAGVMGNEQFF. DNA of the CDR3: TGTGCCAGCAGCCCCCGACGTCGGCTAGCGGGGGTCATGGGGAATGAGCAGTTCTTC.

This chain connects TRBV28 to TRBJ1-1; D unresolved. Deletions cut 2 bases from V and 7 bases from J, with 5 bases between. Germline CDR1 MDHEN, CDR2 SYDVKM. CDR3 length: 11 amino acids. Here the CDR3 reads CASSLTVEAFF. DNA for the CDR3: TGTGCCAGCAGTTTAACAGTTGAAGCTTTCTTT.

This rearrangement joins TRBV21-1 to TRBJ1-1; the DNA was not compared with TRBD1, the D call given in the table. TRBV21-1 is a documented pseudogene. This CDR3 is built from 12 residues. The CDR3 loop is CASSGQGARAFF. CDR3 nucleotide sequence: TGTGCCAGCAGTGGCCAGGGGGCAAGGGCTTTCTTT.

The chain recombines TRBV7-2 with TRBJ1-2, with D possibly being TRBD1 (6 bases). Deletions cut 3 bases from V and 4 bases from J, with 15 bases between. Germline V gives CDR1 SGHTA, CDR2 FQGNSA. The length of the CDR3 is 15 residues. Here the CDR3 DNA reads TGTGCCAGCAGCTTGAGGACAGAGTTCTCCTATGGCTACACCTTC. Protein sequence: CASSLRTEFSYGYTF.

This chain links TRBV7-2 with TRBJ1-4; the D gene is possibly TRBD1 (5 bases). The CDR3 runs to 14 residues. V lost 1 base to trimming and J lost 8 bases, with 11 bases between them. Germline lookup yields CDR1 SGHTA and CDR2 FQGNSA. The CDR3: CASSLGGGVEKLFF. The CDR3 DNA sequence: TGTGCCAGCAGCTTAGGGGGAGGGGTCGAAAAACTGTTTTTT.

This chain joins TRBV5-8 and TRBJ2-7; 7 bases are shared with TRBD2. Germline V gene lookup returns CDR1 SGHTS and CDR2 YDEGEE. There are 12 residues in the CDR3. Trimming took 5 bases from V and 5 from J; bases not matched to a gene: 4. Written as DNA, the CDR3 is TGTGCCAGCAGTCTGGGGAGGGACGAGCAGTACTTC. Amino acids: CASSLGRDEQYF.

The chain employs TRBV7-9 and TRBJ1-2; perhaps TRBD1 as D (6 bases). Germline V gives CDR1 SEHNR, CDR2 FQNEAQ (reference sequence). The CDR3 runs to 12 residues. The V and J ends lost 5 bases and 9 bases respectively, with 13 bases between them. Here the CDR3 reads CASSPGQISYTF. For the CDR3, the DNA is TGTGCCAGCAGCCCCGGACAGATAAGCTACACCTTC.

The chain combines TRBV5-1 with TRBJ2-1; D is perhaps TRBD2 (5 bases). The germline V gene encodes CDR1 SGHRS and CDR2 YFSETQ. The CDR3 length is 15 residues. The V gene lost 0 bases and the J gene lost 5 bases, with 12 bases spanning the gap. In nucleotides, the CDR3 is TGCGCCAGCAGCTTGGAGGTTTGGGAGCACAATGAGCAGTTCTTC. Translating gives CASSLEVWEHNEQFF.

The chain carries TRBV19 and TRBJ2-4; no clear D gene. The CDR3 runs 14 residues. The germline V gene has CDR1 LNHDA and CDR2 SQIVND (reference sequence). With 8 bases removed from V and 3 bases from J, the gap between germline ends came to 14 bases. The CDR3 here is CASSQPGDKNIQYF. The CDR3 DNA reads TGTGCCAGTTCCCAACCCGGAGACAAAAACATTCAGTACTTC.

The chain has TRBV28 and TRBJ2-6; 10 bases are shared with TRBD1. CDR3 length: 16 amino acids. CDR1 is MDHEN and CDR2 is SYDVKM in the germline V gene. V lost 7 bases, J lost 4 bases, and 7 bases stayed unmatched. In DNA form, the CDR3 reads TGTGCCAGCACTGACAGGGGGCGGGGGGGGGCCAACGTCCTGACTTTC. Translated: CASTDRGRGGANVLTF.